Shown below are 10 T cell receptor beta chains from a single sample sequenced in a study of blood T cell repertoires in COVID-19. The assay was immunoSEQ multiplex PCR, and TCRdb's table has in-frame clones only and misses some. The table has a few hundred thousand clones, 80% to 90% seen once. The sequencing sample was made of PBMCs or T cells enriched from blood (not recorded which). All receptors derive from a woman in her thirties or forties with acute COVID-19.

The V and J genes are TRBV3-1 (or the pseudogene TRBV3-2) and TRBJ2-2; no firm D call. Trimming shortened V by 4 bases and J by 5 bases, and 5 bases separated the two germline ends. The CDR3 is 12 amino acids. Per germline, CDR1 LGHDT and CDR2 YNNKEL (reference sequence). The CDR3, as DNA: TGTGCCAGCAGCCTTCAAACCGGGGAGCTGTTTTTT. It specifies CASSLQTGELFF.

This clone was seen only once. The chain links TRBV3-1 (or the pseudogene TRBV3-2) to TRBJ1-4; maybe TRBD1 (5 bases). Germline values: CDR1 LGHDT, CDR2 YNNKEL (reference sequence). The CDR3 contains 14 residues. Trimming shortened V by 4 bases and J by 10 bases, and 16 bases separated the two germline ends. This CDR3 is CASSRREVRGKLFF. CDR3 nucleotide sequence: TGTGCCAGCAGCCGCAGGGAGGTCCGGGGAAAACTGTTTTTT.

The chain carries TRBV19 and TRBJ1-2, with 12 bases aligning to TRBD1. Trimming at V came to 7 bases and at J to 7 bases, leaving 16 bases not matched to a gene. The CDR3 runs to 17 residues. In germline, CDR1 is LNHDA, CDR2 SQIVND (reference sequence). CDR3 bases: TGTGCCAGTACCAACCCTCGGGACAGGGGGCGATTTAGTGGCTACACCTTC. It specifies CASTNPRDRGRFSGYTF. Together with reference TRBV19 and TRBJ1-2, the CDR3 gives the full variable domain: DGGITQSPKYLFRKEGQNVTLSCEQNLNHDAMYWYRQDPGQGLRLIYYSQIVNDFQKGDIAEGYSVSREKKESFPLTVTSAQKNPTAFYLCASTNPRDRGRFSGYTFGSGTRLTVV.

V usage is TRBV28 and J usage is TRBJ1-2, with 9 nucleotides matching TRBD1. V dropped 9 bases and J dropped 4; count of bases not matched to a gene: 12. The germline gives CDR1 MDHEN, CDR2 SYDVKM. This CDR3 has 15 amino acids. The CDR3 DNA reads TGTGCCAGTCAACAGGGGGCTCGCGATCCCTATGGCTACACCTTC. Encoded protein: CASQQGARDPYGYTF.

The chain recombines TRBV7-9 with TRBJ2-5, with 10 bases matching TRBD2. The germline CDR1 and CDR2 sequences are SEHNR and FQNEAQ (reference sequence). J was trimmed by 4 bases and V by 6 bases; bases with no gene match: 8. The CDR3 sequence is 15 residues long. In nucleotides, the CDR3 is TGTGCCAGCAGTCCTAGCGGGAGCTCGAGAGAGACCCAGTACTTC. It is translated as CASSPSGSSRETQYF.

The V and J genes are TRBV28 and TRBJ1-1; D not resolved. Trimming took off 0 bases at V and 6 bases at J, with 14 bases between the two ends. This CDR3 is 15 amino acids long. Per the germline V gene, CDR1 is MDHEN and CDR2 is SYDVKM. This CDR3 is CASSLWVRGVPEAFF. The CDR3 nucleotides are TGTGCCAGCAGTTTATGGGTACGGGGTGTGCCTGAAGCTTTCTTT.

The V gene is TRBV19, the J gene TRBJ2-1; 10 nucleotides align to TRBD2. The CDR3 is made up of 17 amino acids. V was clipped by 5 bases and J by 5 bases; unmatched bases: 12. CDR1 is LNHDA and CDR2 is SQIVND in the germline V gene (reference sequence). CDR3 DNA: TGTGCCAGTAGTCTGGCGGCCGGGACTAGCGTAGACAATGAGCAGTTCTTC. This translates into CASSLAAGTSVDNEQFF.

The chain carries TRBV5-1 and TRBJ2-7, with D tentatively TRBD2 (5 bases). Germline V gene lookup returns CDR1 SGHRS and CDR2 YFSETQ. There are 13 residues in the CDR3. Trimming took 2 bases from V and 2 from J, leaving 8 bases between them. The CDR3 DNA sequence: TGCGCCAGCAGCTTCGAGGGTCCCTACGAGCAGTACTTC. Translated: CASSFEGPYEQYF.

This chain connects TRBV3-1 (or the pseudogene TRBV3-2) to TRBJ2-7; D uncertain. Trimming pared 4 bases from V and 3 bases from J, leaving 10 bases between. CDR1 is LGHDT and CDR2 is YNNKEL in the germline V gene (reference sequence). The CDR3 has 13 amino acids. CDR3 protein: CASSPRELYEQYF. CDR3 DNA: TGTGCCAGCAGCCCCCGCGAACTCTACGAGCAGTACTTC.

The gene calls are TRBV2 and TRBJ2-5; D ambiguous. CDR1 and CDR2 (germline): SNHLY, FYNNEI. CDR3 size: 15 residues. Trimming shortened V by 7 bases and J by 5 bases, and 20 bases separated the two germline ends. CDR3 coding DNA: TGTGCCAGCAAAGGCGGCTCACGGTCATGGGAGACCCAGTACTTC. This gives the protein CASKGGSRSWETQYF.